This T cell receptor beta chain was obtained from a study of CD8 T cells in Susac syndrome. This CDR3 is built from 18 residues. The ends were cut back, 0 bases at V and 6 bases at J, with 24 bases in the middle. Germline V CDR1 and CDR2: LGHNA, YSLEER. This clonotype was counted only a few times. Random-hexamer reverse transcription was applied to roughly 0.5 to 1 ug RNA. TCRdb re-called the immunoSEQ multiplex PCR reads through MiXCR, storing one row per CDR3 protein. Of 120,000 or so distinct CDR3 sequences listed, about 93% are singletons. This receptor was identified in a human donor in good health. The sequenced sample consisted of CD4+ T cells from PBMCs. V is TRBV4-3 and J is TRBJ2-7; D is possibly TRBD1 (5 bases). CDR3 loop: CASSQEVIGQGFGGEQYF. DNA for the CDR3: TGCGCCAGCAGCCAAGAAGTTATCGGGCAGGGATTTGGCGGCGAGCAGTACTTC.